This T cell receptor (beta chain) originates from a study of beta chain features in type 1 diabetes. Expressed TCRB transcripts were sequenced because the isolated RNA had all been reverse transcribed beforehand. Measured with immunoSEQ multiplex PCR; TCRdb has only the in-frame clones, and not every one. Of fewer than 900,000 clones in the sample, about a sixth are singletons; the top ten hold roughly 0.025%. The germline gives CDR1 SNHLY, CDR2 FYNNEI. V lost 3 bases to trimming and J lost 8 bases, with 13 bases between them. CDR3 size: 14 residues. The chain employs TRBV2 and TRBJ1-4; no definite D call. Sequencing used naive CD4+ T cells from blood. This clonotype was obtained from a woman under 30 in good health. In nucleotides, the CDR3 is TGTGCCAGCAGTGATTCCTCCTGGGGAGAAAAACTGTTTTTT. Translating it yields CASSDSSWGEKLFF.